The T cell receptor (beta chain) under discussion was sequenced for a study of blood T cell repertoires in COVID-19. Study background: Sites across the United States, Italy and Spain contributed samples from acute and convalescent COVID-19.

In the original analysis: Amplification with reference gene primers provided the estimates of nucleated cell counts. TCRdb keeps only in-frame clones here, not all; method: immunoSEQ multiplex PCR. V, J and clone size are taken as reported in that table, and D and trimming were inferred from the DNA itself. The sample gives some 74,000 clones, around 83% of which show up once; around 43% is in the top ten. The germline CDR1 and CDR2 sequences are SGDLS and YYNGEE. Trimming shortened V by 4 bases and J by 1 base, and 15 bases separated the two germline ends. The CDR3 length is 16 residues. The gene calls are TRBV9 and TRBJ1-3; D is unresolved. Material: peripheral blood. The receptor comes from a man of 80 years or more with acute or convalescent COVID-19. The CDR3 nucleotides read TGTGCCAGCAGCATCGATCCAGAGGTGTCTGGAAACACCATATATTTT. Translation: CASSIDPEVSGNTIYF.